Given below is one T cell receptor beta chain in context. Its binding antigen is unknown. An end of the junction differs from the germline gene, which may be a read error. Taken from cysteine to phenylalanine, the CDR3 has 13 residues. Solely the CDR3 DNA is kept, with 39 bases framed from the first base. In the germline V gene (reference sequence), CDR1 corresponds to WNHNN and CDR2 to SYGVQD. These data come from a study of Graves' ophthalmopathy and Graves' hyperthyroidism (dated by TCRdb to the late 2010s). A note on the overall study: Peripheral blood was collected at initial diagnosis, before any treatment. TCR beta repertoire signatures were used to distinguish Graves' ophthalmopathy from Graves' hyperthyroidism and to predict progression to ophthalmopathy. In total, approximately 130 blood samples were TCR-sequenced: approximately 40 ophthalmopathy, some 72 hyperthyroidism and some 17 hyperthyroidism-to-ophthalmopathy patients. To explore V-J signatures distinguishing ophthalmopathy from hyperthyroidism, a discovery set of under 110 patients (roughly 45 ophthalmopathy, about 57 stable hyperthyroidism) was enrolled. The independent validation cohort included about 20 hyperthyroidism patients plus 17 patients who later progressed from hyperthyroidism to ophthalmopathy. T-cell repertoires of thyroid tissue and blood were compared in 5 or 6 hyperthyroidism patients. Once sampling was done, hyperthyroidism patients were given methimazole at a starting dose of 30 mg daily, while ophthalmopathy patients were given high-dose intravenous methylprednisolone. The 85 to 100 discovery patients were randomly split 7:3 into training and test sets.

Stable hyperthyroidism was defined as no progression to ophthalmopathy within 18 months of follow-up. The hyperthyroidism patients were 18 to 65 years old and newly diagnosed, with a disease duration of less than 2 months. Patients with other autoimmune diseases, uncontrolled infections, pregnancy or lactation were excluded from the study. Diagnosis was based on clinical symptoms, serum thyroxine, TRAb, thyroid ultrasound and orbital computed tomography. Ficoll-Paque density gradient centrifugation was used to isolate PBMCs from approximately 11 ml of fresh peripheral blood. Total RNA was extracted using Trizol reagent, and RNA quality was checked on an Agilent 2100 Bioanalyzer. Overall results and qualifications from the work: In validation, the model predicted ophthalmopathy progression with less than 71% sensitivity and roughly 72% specificity; around twelve predicted patients were CT-confirmed with GO in a median of about 7.1 months. In cross-validation, the 13-signature model distinguished ophthalmopathy from stable hyperthyroidism with roughly 90% sensitivity and roughly 81% specificity, and in the test set the corresponding values were roughly 80% and 76%. Most expanded thyroid clonotypes with frequency above 0.001 were also detected in blood, suggesting blood repertoires may reflect the thyroid immune response. Sample size was not predetermined statistically, and investigators were not blinded to group allocation.

TCR beta CDR3 regions were amplified from RNA transcripts for repertoire sequencing. A first-round RT-PCR used HTBI primers with the Qiagen OneStep RT-PCR kit, followed by a second-round multiplex PCR, size selection and purification. Libraries were sequenced paired-end with 100 bp reads on an Illumina HiSeq2000. The original methods were these. SOAPnuke was used for read processing, and reads with adapters, uncalled bases, a mean Phred below 15, or no exact constant-primer or identifier match were discarded. High-quality paired reads were merged with COPE v1.2.5. Unique nucleotide sequences were defined as clonotypes and aligned to IMGT TRB V, D and J references using MiTCR v1.1. Only V-J combinations with frequency above 0.0001 were analysed, covering 99.2% of repertoires. A TCR clonal expansion and chaos score per V-J combination was defined as the ratio of F50 clonal expansion to chaos observed in the TCRdist matrix. Welch's t-statistics and random forest were used to narrow the features down to more than 10 V-J combinations, which were then fed into a naive Bayes classifier. Thyroid-blood repertoire similarity was quantified with the Morisita-Horn index. TCRdb's own reprocessing of the public reads used fastp at Q25 and MiXCR and kept productive beta chains. Rows matching on CDR3 protein sequence are summarized as one entry with the most common DNA and genes. TCRdb's processing, not the authors' own work, is the source of the V and J calls. This sample has around 16,000 distinct CDR3 sequences in its table, and around 46% of those were observed once. About 25% of the sample belongs to the ten largest clones.

This receptor chain uses TRBV10-1 and TRBJ2-5, with no confidently assigned D gene. Source material: peripheral blood. The clonotype originates from a woman aged 35 to 49 with stable Graves' hyperthyroidism. Donor details come from another sample of the same person, matched by shared clones. CDR3 sequence: CASSEPYQENQYF. The DNA is TGCGCCAGCAGTGAGCCCTATCAGGAGAACCAGTACTTC.